One TCR beta chain is described in this entry. The antigen is undetermined. This CDR3 region has 17 residues. From germline, CDR1 is PRHDT and CDR2 FYEKMQ (reference sequence). This record belongs to a study of T cell clusters in autoimmune cytopenias. Multiplex touch-down PCR amplified TRB using TRB-A and TRB-B pools in one tube. TCRdb reanalyzed the multiplex PCR reads, giving one entry per CDR3 protein sequence and no DNA. The table for this sample gives fewer than 4,500 distinct CDR3 sequences. TRB amplification used 250 ng of peripheral blood genomic DNA. Regarding the study as a whole: Primary autoimmune cytopenia patients appeared to lack physiological T cell clusters present in healthy donors. No experiment has yet validated the function of the T cell clusters defined in silico. Active autoimmune hepatitis patients had around 2.7-fold fewer exclusive TRB clusters than healthy donors.

The same data also went into a second study, on T cell repertoires in aging, cancer and after chemotherapy.

This receptor was identified in a human donor in good health. The chain links TRBV13 to TRBJ2-5; the D call of TRBD2 rests on TCRdb alone, since no DNA is present to check it. Specimen: peripheral blood. The CDR3: CASSLVGLAGTQETQYF.